Each of the 17 T cell receptor beta chains below was sequenced from the same sample in a study of T cells after yellow fever vaccination. TCRdb fed the 5' RACE reads into MiXCR, producing one record per CDR3 protein. This table has under 300,000 distinct CDR3 sequences, 6% to 7.5% appearing once. Sample: CD4+ T cells sorted from PBMCs, taken 15 days after the yellow fever booster vaccination. The receptors here all came from a man aged 25-45 years who received the YFV17D yellow fever vaccine.

This clonotype was seen ten or more times. The rearrangement joins TRBV19 to TRBJ1-1, with a tentative D call TRBD1 (5 bases). CDR1 is LNHDA, CDR2 SQIVND, per germline (reference sequence). The CDR3 loop spans 14 amino acids. The V end lost 3 bases, the J end lost 1 base, and 9 bases lay between the germline ends. The CDR3 DNA follows: TGTGCCAGTAGTATTGGGGGAAAGAACACTGAAGCTTTCTTT. Translating gives CASSIGGKNTEAFF.

The sample holds many counts of this clonotype. The rearrangement links TRBV5-1 to TRBJ2-5; 7 nucleotides line up with TRBD2. CDR1 is SGHRS, CDR2 YFSETQ, per germline. Trimming cost V 3 bases and J 2 bases; bases outside gene matches: 1. This CDR3 has 13 amino acids. CDR3 in amino acids: CASSYSGQETQYF. In DNA, the CDR3 is TGCGCCAGCAGCTATAGCGGGCAAGAGACCCAGTACTTC.

This clonotype has a handful of counts. The gene calls are TRBV20-1 and TRBJ2-7; possibly TRBD1 or TRBD2 for D (5 bases each). CDR3 length: 13 amino acids. V lost 6 bases and J lost 6, with 18 bases in between. Germline CDR1 reads DFQATT; CDR2 reads SNEGSKA (reference sequence). The CDR3 DNA reads as TGCAGTGCCCAGAGGCCACTAGGGGTCGAGCAGTACTTC. Its protein product is CSAQRPLGVEQYF.

The table lists this clonotype with many counts. This sequence joins TRBV20-1 and TRBJ2-1; possible D gene TRBD2, 6 bases. Per germline, CDR1 DFQATT and CDR2 SNEGSKA (reference sequence). Deletions cut 3 bases from V and 0 bases from J, with 9 bases between. This CDR3 region has 14 residues. CDR3 nucleotide sequence: TGCAGTGCTAGCGGGAGAGGCTCCTACAATGAGCAGTTCTTC. It codes for CSASGRGSYNEQFF.

This chain links TRBV29-1 with TRBJ2-1; TRBD1 agrees at 11 bases. Trimming took 4 bases from V and 10 from J; bases not matched to a gene: 3. The CDR3 is 12 residues long. From germline, CDR1 is SQVTM and CDR2 ANQGSEA. The CDR3 is CSVGDRGTEQFF. Here the CDR3 DNA reads TGCAGCGTTGGGGACAGGGGGACGGAGCAGTTCTTC.

The chain carries TRBV15 and TRBJ2-1; D not certain. Germline V gene sequence: CDR1 LNHNV, CDR2 YYDKDF (reference sequence). The CDR3 has 13 residues. Trimming stripped 5 bases from V and 6 bases from J, with 11 bases between. This chain's CDR3 is CATSLGRANEQFF. CDR3 DNA: TGTGCCACCAGCTTAGGGCGAGCCAATGAGCAGTTCTTC.

The chain couples TRBV20-1 to TRBJ1-1; D remains ambiguous. The CDR3 has 14 residues. The V end lost 3 bases, the J end lost 1 base, and 12 bases lay between the germline ends. CDR1 DFQATT and CDR2 SNEGSKA come from the germline V gene (reference sequence). In nucleotides, the CDR3 is TGCAGTGCTAGGCTTGCGGGTAAGAACACTGAAGCTTTCTTT. It yields the protein CSARLAGKNTEAFF.

This clonotype was recorded many times. The CDR3 protein is CSARRGANQETQYF. Written as DNA, the CDR3 is TGCAGTGCAAGGCGGGGGGCTAACCAAGAGACCCAGTACTTC. The gene calls are TRBV20-1 and TRBJ2-5; TRBD2 matches at 8 bases. The germline V gene encodes CDR1 DFQATT and CDR2 SNEGSKA (reference sequence). J was trimmed by 0 bases and V by 6 bases; bases with no gene match: 6. The CDR3 is 14 amino acids.

In this sample, this clonotype turned up many times. V usage is TRBV7-8 and J usage is TRBJ1-5; 9 bases are a match to TRBD1. The CDR3 totals 18 residues. The ends lost 5 bases at V and 4 bases at J; junction bases unmatched: 15. The germline V gene has CDR1 SGHVS and CDR2 FQNEAQ. The CDR3 region has the DNA TGTGCCAGCAGCCCTAGGACAGGGGTCCAGGGCCTGAATCAGCCCCAGCATTTT. Its protein product is CASSPRTGVQGLNQPQHF. Using reference TRBV7-8 and TRBJ1-5 for the parts outside the CDR3, the full variable domain is GAGVSQSPRYKVAKRGQDVALRCDPISGHVSLFWYQQALGQGPEFLTYFQNEAQLDKSGLPSDRFFAERPEGSVSTLKIQRTQQEDSAVYLCASSPRTGVQGLNQPQHFGDGTRLSIL.

The chain recombines TRBV12-3 or TRBV12-4 with TRBJ2-5; D is perhaps TRBD1 or TRBD2 (5 bases each). With 6 bases removed from V and 9 bases from J, the gap between germline ends came to 17 bases. The CDR3 is made up of 13 amino acids. Written as DNA, the CDR3 is TGTGCCAGCAGACCGCAGTCCTGGGGACCCCAGTACTTC. This sequence encodes CASRPQSWGPQYF.

J is TRBJ2-1 and V is TRBV20-1, with TRBD2 as a possible D gene (7 bases). The V gene lost 3 bases and the J gene lost 7 bases, with 16 bases spanning the gap. The CDR3 contains 14 residues. CDR1 and CDR2 from the germline V gene are DFQATT and SNEGSKA (reference sequence). CDR3 region: CSARPTEGGNEQFF. DNA of the CDR3: TGCAGTGCTAGGCCCACGGAGGGGGGGAATGAGCAGTTCTTC.

A few counts support this clonotype. The chain uses TRBV7-6 and TRBJ2-5; 10 nucleotides line up with TRBD1. This CDR3 is built from 15 residues. Germline V gene sequence: CDR1 SGHVS, CDR2 FNYEAQ. V lost 5 bases to trimming and J lost 4 bases; unmatched junction nucleotides: 7. The CDR3 DNA sequence: TGTGCCAGCAGCCTCGGGACAGGGGAAGGAGAGACCCAGTACTTC. Its protein product is CASSLGTGEGETQYF.

J is TRBJ2-3 and V is TRBV7-6, with D perhaps TRBD1 (5 bases). V lost 6 bases and J lost 2, with 21 bases in between. This CDR3 contains 17 residues. The germline V gene encodes CDR1 SGHVS and CDR2 FNYEAQ. The DNA for the CDR3 is TGTGCCAGCAGTCGCGACACCTTCCTCAGGGCCACAGATACGCAGTATTTT. It specifies CASSRDTFLRATDTQYF. Looking up the rest from reference TRBV7-6 and TRBJ2-3 gives the full variable domain: GAGVSQSPRYKVTKRGQDVALRCDPISGHVSLYWYRQALGQGPEFLTYFNYEAQQDKSGLPNDRFSAERPEGSISTLTIQRTEQRDSAMYRCASSRDTFLRATDTQYFGPGTRLTVL.

The chain couples TRBV6-2 or TRBV6-3 to TRBJ2-1; 7 bases fit TRBD1. V lost 4 bases, J lost 8 bases, and 11 bases stayed unmatched. CDR3 length: 15 residues. Per germline, CDR1 MNHEY and CDR2 SVGEGT. CDR3 bases: TGTGCCAGCAGTTTTAGGGGGCGGGTAAGGGATGAGCAGTTCTTC. It encodes CASSFRGRVRDEQFF.

This clonotype was observed at least ten times. The chain is built from TRBV5-1 and TRBJ2-6, with D possibly matching TRBD2 (6 bases). There are 17 residues in the CDR3. The germline V gene encodes CDR1 SGHRS and CDR2 YFSETQ. V gave up 2 bases and J gave up 0 bases, with 12 bases separating them. The CDR3 DNA reads TGCGCCAGCAGCTTATGGGGACTTACCTCTGGGGCCAACGTCCTGACTTTC. Its translation is CASSLWGLTSGANVLTF.

This clonotype was detected only a few times. The rearrangement joins TRBV29-1 to TRBJ1-1; maybe TRBD1 (6 bases). The CDR3 sequence is 10 residues long. The germline V gene encodes CDR1 SQVTM and CDR2 ANQGSEA. The V and J ends lost 6 bases and 11 bases respectively, with 13 bases between them. Written as DNA, the CDR3 is TGCAGCGTGTCCGAGGGGGGTGCTTTCTTT. Its translation is CSVSEGGAFF. Full variable domain (missing parts from reference TRBV29-1 and TRBJ1-1): SAVISQKPSRDICQRGTSLTIQCQVDSQVTMMFWYRQQPGQSLTLIATANQGSEATYESGFVIDKFPISRPNLTFSTLTVSNMSPEDSSIYLCSVSEGGAFFGQGTRLTVV.

This chain connects TRBV27 to TRBJ2-1, with D possibly matching TRBD2 (5 bases). Germline assignment: CDR1 MNHEY and CDR2 SMNVEV (reference sequence). This CDR3 is built from 16 residues. V was pared by 4 bases and J by 0 bases, with 13 bases between. The CDR3: CASSSQRGSSYNEQFF. The DNA for the CDR3 is TGTGCCAGCAGTTCTCAGCGAGGGAGCTCCTACAATGAGCAGTTCTTC.